These 29 T cell receptor beta chains originate from one sample sequenced in a study of cytomegalovirus exposure and HLA in healthy donors. TCRdb's copy holds only in-frame clones and misses some; the assay was immunoSEQ multiplex PCR. The table records about 330,000 clones, roughly 89% of them present only once. What was sequenced was PBMCs. Receptors originate from a woman between 18 and 30 years old in good health and CMV-seronegative.

The V call is TRBV6-1, the J call TRBJ2-2; maybe TRBD1 (5 bases). The CDR3 is 16 amino acids. The germline CDR1 and CDR2 sequences are MNHNS and SASEGT. Trimming left V 3 bases short and J 0 bases short, with 11 bases between. CDR3 sequence reads: CASSEWQGPNTGELFF. The CDR3 bases are TGTGCCAGCAGTGAGTGGCAGGGCCCGAACACCGGGGAGCTGTTTTTT.

The chain combines TRBV9 with TRBJ1-1; D unclear. V gave up 3 bases and J gave up 1 base, with 7 bases separating them. CDR1 SGDLS and CDR2 YYNGEE come from the germline V gene. This CDR3 has 13 residues. The CDR3 DNA reads as TGTGCCAGCAGCGCCAGTTGGAACACTGAAGCTTTCTTT. Its translation is CASSASWNTEAFF.

This sequence joins TRBV18 and TRBJ1-2; D unclear. V was clipped by 2 bases and J by 6 bases, with 13 bases between them. The CDR3 is made up of 14 amino acids. Germline V gene lookup returns CDR1 KGHSH and CDR2 LQKENI. The CDR3 sequence: CASSPVTLQDGYTF. The CDR3 DNA reads TGTGCCAGCTCACCAGTCACCCTCCAGGATGGCTACACCTTC. Full variable domain (outside the CDR3, taken from reference TRBV18 and TRBJ1-2): NAGVMQNPRHLVRRRGQEARLRCSPMKGHSHVYWYRQLPEEGLKFMVYLQKENIIDESGMPKERFSAEFPKEGPSILRIQQVVRGDSAAYFCASSPVTLQDGYTFGSGTRLTVV.

Many counts were recorded for this clone. V usage is TRBV7-2 and J usage is TRBJ2-3, with D tentatively TRBD2 (7 bases). The CDR3 has 16 residues. Germline values: CDR1 SGHTA, CDR2 FQGNSA. Trimming stripped 5 bases from V and 3 bases from J, with 18 bases between. CDR3 amino acids: CASSPQVGGATDTQYF. In nucleotides, the CDR3 is TGTGCCAGCAGCCCCCAAGTTGGGGGGGCTACAGATACGCAGTATTTT.

The genes are TRBV5-1 and TRBJ1-2, with D hard to call. Germline assignment: CDR1 SGHRS and CDR2 YFSETQ. Trimming removed 3 bases at V and 6 bases at J, with 15 bases between. This CDR3 is built from 14 residues. The CDR3 region has the DNA TGCGCCAGCAGCTCGCACACGGGAGCCGATGGCTACACCTTC. It translates to CASSSHTGADGYTF.

This clone showed up just once. This chain joins TRBV27 and TRBJ2-2; D may be TRBD2 (5 bases). The CDR3 loop spans 17 amino acids. CDR1 and CDR2 from the germline V gene are MNHEY and SMNVEV (reference sequence). Trimming shortened V by 6 bases and J by 0 bases, and 17 bases separated the two germline ends. The DNA for the CDR3 is TGTGCCAGCAGGGAATCCCTAGCACTAACGAACACCGGGGAGCTGTTTTTT. It codes for CASRESLALTNTGELFF.

This clone showed up just a few times. The J gene is TRBJ2-7, the V gene TRBV19, with a possible D match to TRBD1 (7 bases). V lost 3 bases, J lost 0 bases, and 15 bases lay in between. This CDR3 spans 16 amino acids. From germline, CDR1 is LNHDA and CDR2 SQIVND (reference sequence). The DNA of the CDR3 is TGTGCCAGTAGTATTGGGCAGGGGGGATTCTCCTACGAGCAGTACTTC. This codes for CASSIGQGGFSYEQYF.

The V and J genes are TRBV5-1 and TRBJ2-7; 10 bases are a match to TRBD2. The CDR3 extends over 14 amino acids. V was clipped by 2 bases and J by 4 bases; unmatched bases: 3. Germline CDR1 reads SGHRS; CDR2 reads YFSETQ. This chain's CDR3 is CASSFGLAEYEQYF. The CDR3 coding sequence is TGCGCCAGCAGCTTCGGACTAGCGGAATACGAGCAGTACTTC.

The V and J genes are TRBV27 and TRBJ1-5, with 8 bases identical to TRBD1. CDR1 MNHEY and CDR2 SMNVEV come from the germline V gene (reference sequence). The CDR3 is 15 residues long. Germline trimming cut 5 bases from V and 2 bases from J; bases unmatched to any gene: 5. The CDR3 loop reads CASSASGQGNQPQHF. The CDR3 bases are TGTGCCAGCAGTGCGTCGGGACAGGGCAATCAGCCCCAGCATTTT.

The gene calls are TRBV5-1 and TRBJ2-5; tentatively, D is TRBD2 (6 bases). The CDR3 contains 15 residues. Trimming took off 4 bases at V and 9 bases at J, with 22 bases between the two ends. Germline V gene data show CDR1 as SGHRS and CDR2 as YFSETQ. This CDR3 is CASSAGSPSAGAQYF. The CDR3 DNA reads TGCGCCAGCAGCGCCGGGAGCCCCTCGGCCGGGGCCCAGTACTTC.

The chain joins TRBV7-3 to TRBJ2-3, with 8 bases lining up with TRBD1. The germline CDR1 and CDR2 sequences are SGHTA and FQGTGA. This CDR3 is 15 amino acids long. V gave up 5 bases and J gave up 1 base; unmatched junction bases: 5. CDR3 amino acids: CASSPGQGGTDTQYF. The CDR3 nucleotides read TGTGCCAGCAGCCCAGGACAGGGAGGCACAGATACGCAGTATTTT.

J is TRBJ1-2 and V is TRBV27; 7 bases align to TRBD1. The CDR3 runs to 14 residues. Germline CDR1 and CDR2: MNHEY and SMNVEV (reference sequence). Losses at the gene ends were 5 bases for V and 2 bases for J; bases not matched to a gene: 5. CDR3 coding DNA: TGTGCCAGCAGTCCGACAGGGATGAACTATGGCTACACCTTC. Its protein is CASSPTGMNYGYTF.

The chain carries TRBV6-5 and TRBJ2-5, with D unclear. This CDR3 comprises 15 residues. V gave up 3 bases and J gave up 0 bases, with 11 bases separating them. CDR1 is MNHEY, CDR2 SVGAGI, per germline. CDR3 residues: CASSYTVWNQETQYF. For the CDR3, the DNA is TGTGCCAGCAGTTATACAGTCTGGAACCAAGAGACCCAGTACTTC.

The chain combines TRBV27 with TRBJ2-3; 10 nucleotides line up with TRBD2. The CDR3 totals 15 residues. Trimming cost V 5 bases and J 1 base; bases outside gene matches: 3. Germline V lookup: CDR1 MNHEY, CDR2 SMNVEV (reference sequence). This chain's CDR3 is CASSHGLAGTDTQYF. CDR3 DNA sequence: TGTGCCAGCAGTCACGGACTAGCGGGCACAGATACGCAGTATTTT.

This clone came up once. J is TRBJ2-1 and V is TRBV4-2; TRBD1 might be the D (6 bases). V was shortened by 1 base and J by 0 bases, with 10 bases between the two germline ends. Per germline, CDR1 LGHNA and CDR2 YNFKEQ. This CDR3 is built from 16 residues. In DNA, the CDR3 is TGTGCCAGCAGCCAAGGTGGACAGAGCTCCTACAATGAGCAGTTCTTC. Protein sequence: CASSQGGQSSYNEQFF.

This clone was counted only a few times. The same CDR3 is also encoded by other DNA sequences in this sample. V is TRBV7-9 and J is TRBJ2-7; D not resolved. Germline V gives CDR1 SEHNR, CDR2 FQNEAQ (reference sequence). Trimming pared 1 base from V and 1 base from J, leaving 5 bases between. CDR3 size: 13 residues. CDR3 in amino acids: CASSLDSSYEQYF. The DNA of the CDR3 is TGTGCCAGCAGCTTAGACAGTTCCTACGAGCAGTACTTC.

The chain is built from TRBV4-1 and TRBJ2-5; 8 bases agree with TRBD2. The CDR3 totals 16 residues. V lost 0 bases to trimming and J lost 1 base; unmatched junction nucleotides: 4. Looked up from germline, CDR1 is MGHRA and CDR2 is YSYEKL. For the CDR3, the DNA is TGCGCCAGCAGCCAAGATTGGACTAGCATCCAAGAGACCCAGTACTTC. Protein product: CASSQDWTSIQETQYF.

The rearrangement uses TRBV27 and TRBJ1-1; weak D call: TRBD1 (5 bases). CDR3 length equals 15 residues. Trimming cost V 5 bases and J 0 bases, with 13 bases left between them. Germline V gives CDR1 MNHEY, CDR2 SMNVEV (reference sequence). The DNA for the CDR3 is TGTGCCAGCAGTGATCTGACAGTTTTGAACACTGAAGCTTTCTTT. This gives the protein CASSDLTVLNTEAFF.

This clone is a singleton in its sample. The V and J genes are TRBV6-5 and TRBJ2-3; tentative D call: TRBD1 (6 bases). Trimming stripped 6 bases from V and 10 bases from J, with 17 bases between. Germline CDR1 reads MNHEY; CDR2 reads SVGAGI. The length of the CDR3 is 13 residues. The CDR3 bases are TGTGCCAGCAGAACGCTACAGGGATCCGCGCAGTATTTT. This sequence encodes CASRTLQGSAQYF.

The count of this clone is one. The chain combines TRBV6-5 with TRBJ2-2, with D perhaps TRBD1 (6 bases). The CDR3 consists of 15 residues. The germline gives CDR1 MNHEY, CDR2 SVGAGI. Trimming removed 7 bases at V and 7 bases at J, with 19 bases between. CDR3 DNA: TGTGCCAGCACCTTACAGGGCCCGGGTGGCGGGGAGCTGTTTTTT. Protein: CASTLQGPGGGELFF.

The V gene is TRBV21-1, the J gene TRBJ2-2; TRBD1 is the table's D call and was not checked against the DNA. TRBV21-1 is noted as a pseudogene. The CDR3 contains 17 residues. Written as DNA, the CDR3 is TGTGCCAGCAGCAAGCCCGGGACAGGGACGAACACCGGGGAGCTGTTTTTT. Translation gives CASSKPGTGTNTGELFF.

J is TRBJ2-7 and V is TRBV6-5; D possibly corresponds to TRBD1 (5 bases). The CDR3 totals 15 residues. Germline V gene lookup returns CDR1 MNHEY and CDR2 SVGAGI. V shed 0 bases and J shed 4 bases, with 13 bases lying between them. As DNA, the CDR3 is TGTGCCAGCAGTTACTCGGCATTAGGGGTTTACGAGCAGTACTTC. Translated, it gives CASSYSALGVYEQYF.

V is TRBV9 and J is TRBJ2-1, with D possibly TRBD2 on 5 matching bases. Between the trimmed V and J ends, which lost 5 bases and 0 bases, there was a span of 12 bases. Germline CDR1 is SGDLS and CDR2 is YYNGEE. The CDR3 consists of 15 residues. CDR3 coding DNA: TGTGCCAGCAGTTCTCGGGAAAGCTCCTACAATGAGCAGTTCTTC. Translation gives CASSSRESSYNEQFF.

The rearrangement links TRBV6-8 to TRBJ1-5; 7 positions match TRBD1. V lost 6 bases and J lost 4; bases outside the gene matches: 6. Germline values: CDR1 MNHGY, CDR2 SAAAGT. This CDR3 region has 14 residues. The CDR3 DNA reads as TGTGCCAGCAGAGAGGACAGGAGAAATCAGCCCCAGCATTTT. Its protein is CASREDRRNQPQHF.

The V gene is TRBV7-2, the J gene TRBJ2-3; weak D call: TRBD2 (5 bases). The CDR3 spans 13 residues. Per the germline V gene, CDR1 is SGHTA and CDR2 is FQGNSA. The ends were cut back, 3 bases at V and 3 bases at J, with 7 bases in the middle. The CDR3: CASSFGGTDTQYF. DNA of the CDR3: TGTGCCAGCAGCTTTGGCGGGACAGATACGCAGTATTTT.

The chain combines TRBV28 with TRBJ2-7, with 8 positions matching TRBD2. CDR1 is MDHEN and CDR2 is SYDVKM in the germline V gene. Trimming removed 7 bases from V and 5 bases from J; junction bases left unmatched: 10. CDR3 length equals 14 residues. This chain's CDR3 is CASKSREDVNEQYF. Here the CDR3 DNA reads TGTGCCAGCAAGTCGCGGGAGGACGTAAACGAGCAGTACTTC.

The chain combines TRBV13 with TRBJ2-7, with 9 bases lining up with TRBD1. With V trimmed by 5 bases and J by 2 bases, 4 bases remained unmatched. The germline CDR1 and CDR2 sequences are PRHDT and FYEKMQ (reference sequence). The length of the CDR3 is 14 residues. CDR3 bases: TGTGCCAGCAGCCCGTGGGACAGGGCCTACGAGCAGTACTTC. It encodes CASSPWDRAYEQYF. The full variable domain, rest sourced from reference TRBV13 and TRBJ2-7, is AAGVIQSPRHLIKEKRETATLKCYPIPRHDTVYWYQQGPGQDPQFLISFYEKMQSDKGSIPDRFSAQQFSDYHSELNMSSLELGDSALYFCASSPWDRAYEQYFGPGTRLTVT.

The chain uses TRBV7-2 and TRBJ2-7, with TRBD1 identical over 8 bases. Germline CDR1 reads SGHTA; CDR2 reads FQGNSA. With 6 bases clipped from V and 2 bases from J, the junction kept 6 bases outside the gene matches. CDR3 length: 14 amino acids. Written as DNA, the CDR3 is TGTGCCAGCAGTTCGGGACAGGATCCCTACGAGCAGTACTTC. This sequence encodes CASSSGQDPYEQYF.

This clone was seen only a few times. The rearrangement links TRBV25-1 to TRBJ2-7, with TRBD1 as a possible D gene (6 bases). V was shortened by 2 bases and J by 2 bases, with 13 bases between the two germline ends. This CDR3 comprises 15 residues. Germline lookup yields CDR1 MGHDK and CDR2 SYGVNS. The CDR3 here is CASSEPAQGAYEQYF. The CDR3 coding sequence is TGTGCCAGCAGTGAACCAGCACAGGGCGCCTACGAGCAGTACTTC.